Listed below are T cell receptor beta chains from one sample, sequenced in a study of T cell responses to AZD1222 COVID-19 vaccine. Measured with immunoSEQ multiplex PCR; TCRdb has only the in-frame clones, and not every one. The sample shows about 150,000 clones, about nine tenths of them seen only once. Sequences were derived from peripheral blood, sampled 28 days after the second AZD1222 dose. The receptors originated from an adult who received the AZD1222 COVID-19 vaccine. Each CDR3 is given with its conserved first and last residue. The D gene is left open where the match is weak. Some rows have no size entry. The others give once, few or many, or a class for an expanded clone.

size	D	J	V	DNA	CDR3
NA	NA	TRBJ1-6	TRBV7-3	TGTGCCAGCAGCTTACAACACGGTTTACCCAATTCACCCCTCCACTTT	CASSLQHGLPNSPLHF
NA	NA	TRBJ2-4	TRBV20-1	TGCAGTGCTAGTCAAACAGTCGCCAAAAACATTCAGTACTTC	CSASQTVAKNIQYF
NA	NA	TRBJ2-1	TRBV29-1	TGCAGCGTTGATCTGACTCGGGATGAGCAGTTCTTC	CSVDLTRDEQFF
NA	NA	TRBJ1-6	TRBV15	TGTGCCACCAGCAGAGATTTACAGACAAATTCACCCCTCCACTTT	CATSRDLQTNSPLHF
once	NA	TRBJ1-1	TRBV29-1	TGCAGCGTTGCGGAGCTGAACACTGAAGCTTTCTTT	CSVAELNTEAFF
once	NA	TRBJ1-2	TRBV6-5	TGTGCCAGCAGTCAGGTGTCGGGGTATTATGGCTACACCTTC	CASSQVSGYYGYTF
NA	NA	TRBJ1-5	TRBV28	TGTGCCAGCAGTTTAATGGGGGGAGAATATCAGCCCCAGCATTTT	CASSLMGGEYQPQHF
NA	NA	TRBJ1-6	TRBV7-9	TGTGCCAGCAGTATAGTGTCTGGATATAATTCACCCCTCCACTTT	CASSIVSGYNSPLHF
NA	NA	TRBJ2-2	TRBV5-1	TGCGCCAGCAGCCTTCGACCAGACACCGGGGAGCTGTTTTTT	CASSLRPDTGELFF
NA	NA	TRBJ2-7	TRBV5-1	TGCGCCAGCAGACCCTCCGGGAGCTCCTACGAGCAGTACTTC	CASRPSGSSYEQYF
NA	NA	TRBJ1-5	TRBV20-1	TGCAGTGCTAGTCACCCGAATCAGCCCCAGCATTTT	CSASHPNQPQHF
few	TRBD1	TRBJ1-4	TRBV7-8	TGTGCCAGCAGCCCCGACAGGGGACCTTTTGAAAAACTGTTTTTT	CASSPDRGPFEKLFF